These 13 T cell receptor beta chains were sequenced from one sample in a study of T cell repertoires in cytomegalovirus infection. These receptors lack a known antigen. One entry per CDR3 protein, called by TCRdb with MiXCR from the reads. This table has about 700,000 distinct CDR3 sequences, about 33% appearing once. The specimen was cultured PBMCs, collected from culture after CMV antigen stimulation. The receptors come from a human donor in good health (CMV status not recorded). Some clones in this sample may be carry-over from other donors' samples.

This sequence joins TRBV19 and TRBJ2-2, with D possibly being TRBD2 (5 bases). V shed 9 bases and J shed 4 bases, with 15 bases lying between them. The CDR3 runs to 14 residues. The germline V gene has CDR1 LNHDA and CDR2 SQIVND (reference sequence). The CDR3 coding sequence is TGTGCCAGCAAAAGCCTAGCTGGCACCGGGGAGCTGTTTTTT. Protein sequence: CASKSLAGTGELFF.

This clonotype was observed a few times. DNA for the CDR3: TGTGCCAGCAGTGAGGCTGGTAGAGAGACCCAGTACTTC. Its translation is CASSEAGRETQYF. The chain has TRBV25-1 and TRBJ2-5, with D unresolved. Germline-derived CDR1 and CDR2 are MGHDK and SYGVNS. The CDR3 covers 13 residues. V was pared by 3 bases and J by 4 bases, with 9 bases between.

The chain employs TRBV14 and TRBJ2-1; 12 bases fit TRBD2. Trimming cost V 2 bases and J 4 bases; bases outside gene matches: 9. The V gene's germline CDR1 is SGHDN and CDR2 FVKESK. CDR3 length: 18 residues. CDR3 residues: CASSQSLLAGGGYNEQFF. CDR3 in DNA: TGTGCCAGCAGCCAATCCCTCCTAGCGGGGGGGGGGTACAATGAGCAGTTCTTC.

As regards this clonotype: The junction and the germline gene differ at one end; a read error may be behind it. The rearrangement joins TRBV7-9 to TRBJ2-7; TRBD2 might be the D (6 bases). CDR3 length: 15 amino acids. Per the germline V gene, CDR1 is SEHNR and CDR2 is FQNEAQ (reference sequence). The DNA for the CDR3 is TGTGCCAGCAGCTTAGGCCCGGGAGTATCGGGAGAGCAGCACTTC. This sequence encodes CASSLGPGVSGEQHF.

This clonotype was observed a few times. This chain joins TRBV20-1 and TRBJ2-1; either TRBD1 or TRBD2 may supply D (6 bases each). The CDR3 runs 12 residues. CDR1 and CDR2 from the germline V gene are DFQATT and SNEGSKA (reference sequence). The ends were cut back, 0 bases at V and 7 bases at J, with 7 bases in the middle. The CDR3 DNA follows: TGCAGTGCTAGAGAAGGGGGGAATGAGCAGTTCTTC. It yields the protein CSAREGGNEQFF.

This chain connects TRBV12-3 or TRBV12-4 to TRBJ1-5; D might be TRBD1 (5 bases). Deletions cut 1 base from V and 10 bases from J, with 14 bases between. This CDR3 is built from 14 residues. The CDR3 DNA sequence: TGTGCCAGCAGTTTAGAGGGGTTTCCCCAACCCCAGCATTTT. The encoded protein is CASSLEGFPQPQHF.

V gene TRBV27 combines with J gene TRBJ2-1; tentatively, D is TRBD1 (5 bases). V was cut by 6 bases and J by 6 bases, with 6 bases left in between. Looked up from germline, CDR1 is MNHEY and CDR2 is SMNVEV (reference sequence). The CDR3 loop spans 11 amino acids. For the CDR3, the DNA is TGTGCCAGCAGACAGGTCAATGAGCAGTTCTTC. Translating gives CASRQVNEQFF.

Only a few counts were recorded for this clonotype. The CDR3 DNA reads TGTGCCACCAGTGATCCAAGACTAGCGGGGAGGGATACGCAGTATTTT. Protein: CATSDPRLAGRDTQYF. This rearrangement joins TRBV24-1 to TRBJ2-3; the match to TRBD2 covers 11 bases. Germline lookup yields CDR1 KGHDR and CDR2 SFDVKD. After removal of 3 bases from V and 6 bases from J, the junction contained 7 bases not matched to a gene. The CDR3 runs 16 residues.

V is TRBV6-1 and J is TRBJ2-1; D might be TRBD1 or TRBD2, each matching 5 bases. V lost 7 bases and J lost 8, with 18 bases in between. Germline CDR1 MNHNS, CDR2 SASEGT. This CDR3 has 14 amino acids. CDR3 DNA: TGTGCCAGCAAACCCGGGACGGAAAGGGATGAGCAGTTCTTC. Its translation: CASKPGTERDEQFF.

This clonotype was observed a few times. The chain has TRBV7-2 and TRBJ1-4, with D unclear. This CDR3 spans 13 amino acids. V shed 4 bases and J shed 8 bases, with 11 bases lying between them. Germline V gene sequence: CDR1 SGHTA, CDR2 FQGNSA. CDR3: CASSWTVGEKLFF. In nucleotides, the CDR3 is TGTGCCAGCAGCTGGACCGTAGGGGAAAAACTGTTTTTT.

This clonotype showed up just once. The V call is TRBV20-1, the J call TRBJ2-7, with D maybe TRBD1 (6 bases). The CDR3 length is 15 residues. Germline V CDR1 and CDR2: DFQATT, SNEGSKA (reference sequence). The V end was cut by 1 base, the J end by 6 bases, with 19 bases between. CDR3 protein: CSARVTTGGLSEQYF. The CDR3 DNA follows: TGCAGTGCTAGAGTTACGACAGGTGGCCTAAGCGAGCAGTACTTC.

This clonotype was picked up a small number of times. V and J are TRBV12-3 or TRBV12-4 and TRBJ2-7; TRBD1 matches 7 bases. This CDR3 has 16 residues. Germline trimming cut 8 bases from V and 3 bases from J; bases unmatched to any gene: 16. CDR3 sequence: CASGHLSEDRNYEQYF. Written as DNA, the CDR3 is TGTGCCAGCGGCCATCTCTCGGAGGACAGGAACTACGAGCAGTACTTC.

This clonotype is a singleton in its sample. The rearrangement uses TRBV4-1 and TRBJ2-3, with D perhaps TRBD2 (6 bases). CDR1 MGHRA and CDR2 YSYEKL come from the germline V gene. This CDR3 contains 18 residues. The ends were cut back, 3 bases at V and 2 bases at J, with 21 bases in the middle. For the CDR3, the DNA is TGCGCCAGCAGCCACCGAACCCCCATGGCGGGAATCACAGATACGCAGTATTTT. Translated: CASSHRTPMAGITDTQYF.